This T cell receptor beta chain emerged from a study of blood T cell repertoires in COVID-19. On the study more broadly: The study drew acute and convalescent COVID-19 samples from the United States, Italy and Spain.

Germline V gene lookup returns CDR1 SGHRS and CDR2 YFSETQ. After removal of 6 bases from V and 5 bases from J, the junction contained 13 bases not matched to a gene. CDR3 size: 15 residues. In the original workflow: By means of reference gene primer amplification, nucleated cell counts were estimated. The data were produced by immunoSEQ multiplex PCR, yet TCRdb's version contains in-frame clones alone and is incomplete. V, J and clone size are taken as reported in that table, and D and trimming were inferred from the DNA itself. The sample includes fewer than 350,000 clones, around 85% of them seen just once.

This chain uses TRBV5-1 with TRBJ2-7; the match to TRBD1 covers 8 bases. This clonotype was obtained from a human donor in a cohort sampled during active COVID-19. Material for sequencing was peripheral blood. In DNA, the CDR3 is TGCGCCAGCACTAATCATCAGGGGGCGCACGACGAGCAGTACTTC. It is translated as CASTNHQGAHDEQYF.